This T cell receptor (beta chain) was obtained from a study of T cell responses to AZD1222 COVID-19 vaccine. Germline V gene sequence: CDR1 LNHNV, CDR2 YYDKDF (reference sequence). With 5 bases removed from V and 2 bases from J, the gap between germline ends came to 7 bases. The CDR3 runs to 12 residues. Only in-frame clones appear in the TCRdb table, and some are missing; sequencing was by immunoSEQ multiplex PCR. The sample consists of about 180,000 clones, approximately 86% of them appearing once. The chain couples TRBV15 to TRBJ2-7; D remains unclear. Sequencing used peripheral blood, obtained on day 0 of AZD1222 vaccination. This TCR was sampled from an adult in good health. CDR3 region: CATSRFPYEQYF. The CDR3 DNA reads as TGTGCCACCAGCCGCTTCCCCTACGAGCAGTACTTC.